This T cell receptor (beta chain) originates from a study of T cell clonotyping in hematopoietic cell transplantation. Study-wide background: Cytoreduction preceded collection of pretransplant recipient samples.

Here immunoSEQ multiplex PCR was the method, and the copy in TCRdb shows in-frame clones only, minus some. The sample yields approximately 30,000 clones, approximately 77% seen once. As to this clone: Its target is unknown.

General study points: Pathologically expanded recipient clonotypes increased progressively from day 30 to day 180 as diversity fell.

This sample's time point: recipient sample about 28 days before transplant, after cytoreduction. The CDR3 has 15 residues. Source: peripheral blood mononuclear cells, taken before stem cell transplant. The TCR comes from a man aged 35-49 years with acute myeloid leukemia. Some clones in this sample may be carry-over from other donors' samples. The rearrangement uses TRBV12-2 and TRBJ1-3. TRBV12-2 is annotated as a pseudogene. The CDR3 loop is CASPRAESSGNTIYF. CDR3 DNA sequence: TGTGCAAGTCCTAGAGCAGAGAGCTCTGGAAACACCATATATTTT.